This T cell receptor beta chain was recorded in a study of regulatory T cells in long-lasting Graves disease (dated by TCRdb to the early 2020s). In terms of the full investigation: Persistent Graves' disease was defined as persistently positive TSH receptor autoantibodies together with antithyroid drug treatment for over 5 years. Patients with persistent Graves' disease were compared with patients with newly diagnosed Graves' disease using TCR sequencing and RNA sequencing of peripheral blood. The study was conducted in China and was registered as a clinical trial. A total of roughly 33 samples underwent TCR sequencing: approximately 13 from persistent and roughly 20 from newly diagnosed Graves' disease patients. On average, persistent Graves' disease patients in the clinical cohort had been on antithyroid drugs for roughly 11 years.

Interpreted using the paper, the time point label stands for: persistent/refractory GD, antithyroid drugs over 5 years with positive TRAb. For both TCR sequencing and RNA sequencing, RNA was extracted from PBMCs using TRIzol. The diagnosis of Graves' disease followed American Thyroid Association guidelines. Patients were recruited from an endocrinology department in Xi'an, China. Each patient gave 8.5 to 9.5 milliliters of peripheral blood, collected in an EDTA anticoagulant tube. Ficoll Paque Plus density gradient separation was used to isolate PBMCs, and no additional T cell sorting was done. RNA quality was checked with an Agilent 2100 Bioanalyzer and agarose gel, and concentration with a NanoDrop 2000. This clonotype was recorded many times. The antigen it recognizes is unknown. No per-base quality is available; no much larger clone lies one base away. The library was made by multiplex PCR. TCRdb lists the instrument as Illumina HiSeq 4000. TCR beta libraries were built with iRepertoire HTBI primers and Arm-PCR amplification of CDR3 regions. Before sequencing, the PCR products underwent gel purification. For the original study's pipeline: Gene usage analysis of CDR3 amino acid clonotypes used the roughly 60 TRBV and 11 to 15 TRBJ segments found across samples. COPE and FqMerger were used to merge filtered high-quality paired reads into contigs. BLAST was used to align contigs to IMGT TRBV, TRBD and TRBJ reference genes, and CDR3 was defined according to IMGT. Any clonotype with a frequency above 0.1% was classified as a highly expanded clone. Repertoire diversity was measured by Shannon entropy, and V-J evenness by the Gini coefficient. A clonotype found in more than one individual was treated as public. The raw public data were reprocessed by TCRdb itself: fastp quality trimming at Q25, MiXCR clonotype calling, in-frame beta chains only. Rows are combined by CDR3 protein, so each entry shows the most common genes and DNA. For this entry, the V and J calls and clone size follow TCRdb and not the study's own pipeline. In this sample the table shows some 470,000 distinct CDR3 sequences, about 22% of which occur a single time. The ten largest account for roughly 7.1% of the sample.

The CDR3 runs 10 residues from the cysteine to the phenylalanine. The retained sequence is limited to the CDR3, 30 bases, with the frame set at the first base. V is shortened by 10 bases, J by 8 bases, and the region joining them spans 11 bases. For CDR1 and CDR2, the germline V gene lists MDHEN and SYDVKM. What the work shows at the level of the full study, not this receptor alone: Compared with newly diagnosed patients, persistent Graves' disease patients had lower TCR Shannon entropy and fewer highly expanded clones, which suggests clonal expansion. Patients with persistent disease shared more public clonotypes (approximately 2,500) than newly diagnosed patients did (around 930). Persistent disease showed preferential use of TRBV28, TRBJ1-2 and TRBJ2-5, whereas newly diagnosed disease favored TRBV20-1 and TRBJ2-1. As a limitation, the authors acknowledged that the small sample size may reduce accuracy. Only the TCR beta chain was sequenced and analyzed. Only peripheral blood was studied, because thyroid tissue, the primary lesion, was inaccessible.

This receptor was identified in a female donor with Graves disease. The chain was built from TRBV28 and TRBJ1-1; the best D guess is TRBD1, with 5 bases matching. The starting material was peripheral blood mononuclear cells (PBMCs), obtained when the disease was refractory, from a patient treated with antithyroid drugs. The bases read TGTGCCACCATTCAGGGAGAAGCTTTCTTT. Its protein product is CATIQGEAFF.